The 30 T cell receptor beta chains given below trace back to one sample, sequenced in a study of blood T cell repertoires in COVID-19. TCRdb's copy holds only in-frame clones and misses some; the assay was immunoSEQ multiplex PCR. The data show approximately 150,000 clones, with just under 85% seen just once and about 8.8% held by the top ten. Input material: peripheral blood. The receptors stem from a woman of 80 years or more with COVID-19, enrolled during active disease.

In its sample, this clone was seen a few times. The chain is built from TRBV28 and TRBJ1-2; no firm D call. Trimming shortened V by 7 bases and J by 8 bases, and 17 bases separated the two germline ends. Germline lookup yields CDR1 MDHEN and CDR2 SYDVKM. This CDR3 has 13 amino acids. The CDR3 nucleotides are TGTGCCAGCACCCCCAACTACTTTTTAGGCTACACCTTC. The encoded protein is CASTPNYFLGYTF.

The genes are TRBV24-1 and TRBJ2-1; 12 bases agree with TRBD2. CDR3 size: 15 residues. Germline V gene lookup returns CDR1 KGHDR and CDR2 SFDVKD. Trimming took 3 bases from V and 8 from J; bases not matched to a gene: 4. CDR3: CATSDKTSGRYEQFF. The CDR3 DNA follows: TGTGCCACCAGTGATAAAACTAGCGGGAGGTATGAGCAGTTCTTC.

The chain employs TRBV3-1 (or the pseudogene TRBV3-2) and TRBJ2-1; TRBD2 matches 8 bases. Germline values: CDR1 LGHDT, CDR2 YNNKEL (reference sequence). The CDR3 runs to 15 residues. After removal of 5 bases from V and 4 bases from J, the junction contained 7 bases not matched to a gene. The CDR3 nucleotides read TGTGCCAGCAGCTTTAGCGGGATTGTATACAATGAGCAGTTCTTC. Amino acid sequence: CASSFSGIVYNEQFF.

The chain combines TRBV9 with TRBJ2-2, with a weak D call TRBD2 (6 bases). Germline CDR1 is SGDLS and CDR2 is YYNGEE. There are 16 residues in the CDR3. Trimming took 2 bases from V and 6 from J, leaving 17 bases between them. The CDR3 loop is CASSVYSGSAAGELFF. CDR3 in DNA: TGTGCCAGCAGCGTCTATTCCGGGAGCGCCGCCGGGGAGCTGTTTTTT.

V is TRBV5-1 and J is TRBJ2-7; 7 positions agree with TRBD2. CDR1 is SGHRS and CDR2 is YFSETQ in the germline V gene. With 5 bases clipped from V and 1 base from J, the junction kept 6 bases outside the gene matches. The CDR3 runs to 14 residues. This CDR3 reads CASRIGGDSYEQYF. The CDR3 bases are TGCGCCAGCAGAATTGGGGGGGATTCCTACGAGCAGTACTTC. The whole variable domain, filled in from reference TRBV5-1 and TRBJ2-7, reads KAGVTQTPRYLIKTRGQQVTLSCSPISGHRSVSWYQQTPGQGLQFLFEYFSETQRNKGNFPGRFSGRQFSNSRSEMNVSTLELGDSALYLCASRIGGDSYEQYFGPGTRLTVT.

V and J are TRBV5-1 and TRBJ1-4, with unresolved D. The CDR3 length is 13 residues. From germline, CDR1 is SGHRS and CDR2 YFSETQ. Trimming stripped 5 bases from V and 7 bases from J, with 12 bases between. In nucleotides, the CDR3 is TGCGCCAGCAGTCGGGGTGGATTTGAAAAACTGTTTTTT. Its protein is CASSRGGFEKLFF. Variable domain in full (rest from reference TRBV5-1 and TRBJ1-4): KAGVTQTPRYLIKTRGQQVTLSCSPISGHRSVSWYQQTPGQGLQFLFEYFSETQRNKGNFPGRFSGRQFSNSRSEMNVSTLELGDSALYLCASSRGGFEKLFFGSGTQLSVL.

This chain links TRBV6-5 with TRBJ2-1; perhaps TRBD1 as D (6 bases). Trimming took off 0 bases at V and 12 bases at J, with 12 bases between the two ends. Germline lookup yields CDR1 MNHEY and CDR2 SVGAGI. The CDR3 spans 13 residues. The CDR3 is CASSYSGGRGQFF. CDR3 bases: TGTGCCAGCAGTTACTCAGGGGGTAGGGGGCAGTTCTTC.

The V call is TRBV11-1, the J call TRBJ1-1; unclear D gene. Germline loops: CDR1 SGHAT, CDR2 FQDESV (reference sequence). The V end was cut by 2 bases, the J end by 2 bases, with 9 bases between. The length of the CDR3 is 14 residues. CDR3 loop: CASSLSRGNTEAFF. CDR3 nucleotides: TGTGCCAGCAGCTTATCTCGCGGTAACACTGAAGCTTTCTTT.

The J gene is TRBJ2-5, the V gene TRBV18; D might be TRBD1 (7 bases). Germline V gene data show CDR1 as KGHSH and CDR2 as LQKENI. The CDR3 runs to 14 residues. V lost 3 bases, J lost 5 bases, and 13 bases lay in between. The CDR3 here is CASSPAGGIETQYF. The DNA of the CDR3 is TGTGCCAGCTCACCCGCAGGGGGGATTGAGACCCAGTACTTC.

This clone is deemed medium-sized. The rearrangement uses TRBV25-1 and TRBJ2-1; 7 bases match TRBD1. This CDR3 comprises 15 residues. Germline assignment: CDR1 MGHDK and CDR2 SYGVNS. J was trimmed by 8 bases and V by 6 bases; bases with no gene match: 13. The CDR3 here is CASSDYGQEIDEQFF. The CDR3 nucleotides are TGTGCCAGCAGCGACTATGGACAGGAGATAGATGAGCAGTTCTTC.

V and J are TRBV10-3 and TRBJ1-4; 8 nucleotides align to TRBD1. Germline assignment: CDR1 ENHRY and CDR2 SYGVKD. CDR3 length equals 15 residues. The V and J ends lost 6 bases and 3 bases, in that order; junction bases with no gene match: 6. CDR3 loop: CAIRLGTGSNEKLFF. CDR3 nucleotides: TGTGCCATCAGGCTAGGGACAGGTTCTAATGAAAAACTGTTTTTT.

The chain uses TRBV4-1 and TRBJ2-2; 7 nucleotides align to TRBD1. The junction had 7 bases not matched to a gene; V was cut back by 4 bases and J by 5 bases. This CDR3 spans 15 amino acids. Germline CDR1 MGHRA, CDR2 YSYEKL. As DNA, the CDR3 is TGCGCCAGCAGCCTTGAGTACAGGGGTACCGGGGAGCTGTTTTTT. Residues: CASSLEYRGTGELFF.

V and J are TRBV2 and TRBJ2-1; D is ambiguous. This CDR3 has 13 amino acids. The germline V gene encodes CDR1 SNHLY and CDR2 FYNNEI. Trimming took off 5 bases at V and 12 bases at J, with 17 bases between the two ends. This CDR3 is CASSWIGDGGQFF. The CDR3 nucleotides are TGTGCCAGCAGTTGGATAGGAGACGGTGGGCAGTTCTTC.

The chain recombines TRBV9 with TRBJ1-5, with a tentative D call TRBD1 (6 bases). Per the germline V gene, CDR1 is SGDLS and CDR2 is YYNGEE. V lost 0 bases and J lost 0, with 7 bases in between. CDR3 length equals 15 residues. CDR3 sequence reads: CASSVGDISNQPQHF. The CDR3 DNA follows: TGTGCCAGCAGCGTAGGGGACATTAGCAATCAGCCCCAGCATTTT.

The chain combines TRBV12-3 or TRBV12-4 with TRBJ1-1; maybe TRBD1 (5 bases). Trimming took off 5 bases at V and 6 bases at J, with 10 bases between the two ends. The CDR3 totals 12 residues. The CDR3 DNA is TGTGCCAGCAGTCCGCAGGGTGCTGAAGCTTTCTTT. Translation: CASSPQGAEAFF.

The chain recombines TRBV19 with TRBJ2-2, with D perhaps matching TRBD2 (6 bases). V was shortened by 11 bases and J by 0 bases, with 10 bases between the two germline ends. Germline lookup yields CDR1 LNHDA and CDR2 SQIVND (reference sequence). The CDR3 has 13 amino acids. CDR3 region: CASRTTNTGELFF. DNA of the CDR3: TGTGCCTCCCGGACTACGAACACCGGGGAGCTGTTTTTT.

This chain uses TRBV5-1 with TRBJ2-3; D gene uncertain. The ends were cut back, 7 bases at V and 5 bases at J, with 8 bases in the middle. There are 11 residues in the CDR3. Germline values: CDR1 SGHRS, CDR2 YFSETQ. CDR3 DNA sequence: TGCGCCAGCCGAGGAGAAGATACGCAGTATTTT. This sequence encodes CASRGEDTQYF.

The chain combines TRBV11-2 with TRBJ1-4; D remains ambiguous. The CDR3 contains 14 residues. Trimming cost V 5 bases and J 7 bases, with 14 bases left between them. Per germline, CDR1 SGHAT and CDR2 FQNNGV. The CDR3 here is CASSPPPGGEKLFF. Here the CDR3 DNA reads TGTGCCAGCAGCCCACCCCCCGGCGGTGAAAAACTGTTTTTT.

This chain links TRBV28 with TRBJ1-1; TRBD1 matches 7 bases. Germline lookup yields CDR1 MDHEN and CDR2 SYDVKM. V lost 6 bases and J lost 7; bases outside the gene matches: 2. CDR3 length: 11 amino acids. The CDR3 region is CASRRGHEAFF. The CDR3 nucleotides are TGTGCCAGCAGAAGGGGGCATGAAGCTTTCTTT.

The chain couples TRBV3-1 (or the pseudogene TRBV3-2) to TRBJ1-6; 9 bases align to TRBD1. CDR3 length: 17 residues. CDR1 is LGHDT, CDR2 YNNKEL, per germline (reference sequence). J lost 8 bases, V lost 4 bases, and 12 bases had no gene match. The CDR3 here is CASSRTGQGSYYSPLHF. Here the CDR3 DNA reads TGTGCCAGCAGCCGTACGGGACAGGGAAGTTATTATTCACCCCTCCACTTT.

This clone appeared a few times. The gene calls are TRBV18 and TRBJ1-4, with 9 bases fitting TRBD1. V was pared by 6 bases and J by 2 bases, with 7 bases of the junction left unmatched. The CDR3 is made up of 16 amino acids. CDR1 and CDR2 (germline): KGHSH, LQKENI. CDR3 region: CASSTGGVWTNEKLFF. The CDR3 bases are TGTGCCAGCTCTACAGGGGGCGTTTGGACTAATGAAAAACTGTTTTTT.

The CDR3 here is CASSPSRDTVGTEAFF. In DNA form, the CDR3 reads TGTGCCAGCAGCCCGAGCAGGGACACGGTGGGGACTGAAGCTTTCTTT. The rearrangement uses TRBV6-4 and TRBJ1-1; D is perhaps TRBD1 (6 bases). CDR3 length equals 16 residues. Germline lookup yields CDR1 MRHNA and CDR2 SNTAGT. Trimming took off 6 bases at V and 5 bases at J, with 22 bases between the two ends.

The CDR3 coding sequence is TGTGCCTCGGTCGGACAGGCCAAGAACACCGGGGAGCTGTTTTTT. Translated, it gives CASVGQAKNTGELFF. The chain is built from TRBV19 and TRBJ2-2, with 7 bases that match TRBD1. This CDR3 region has 15 residues. Trimming took 11 bases from V and 1 from J; bases not matched to a gene: 10. CDR1 LNHDA and CDR2 SQIVND come from the germline V gene (reference sequence).

V is TRBV27 and J is TRBJ1-4; 10 positions match TRBD1. Germline CDR1 and CDR2: MNHEY and SMNVEV (reference sequence). Germline trimming cut 5 bases from V and 7 bases from J; bases unmatched to any gene: 10. The CDR3 contains 16 residues. The CDR3, as DNA: TGTGCCAGCAGTCCGACTCCCGGGACAGGGGTTGAAAAACTGTTTTTT. It encodes CASSPTPGTGVEKLFF.

The chain couples TRBV4-1 to TRBJ1-2; 8 positions match TRBD1. The CDR3 length is 15 residues. The germline V gene has CDR1 MGHRA and CDR2 YSYEKL. The junction had 4 bases not matched to a gene; V was cut back by 4 bases and J by 0 bases. CDR3: CASSLTTGANYGYTF. CDR3 DNA: TGCGCCAGCAGCCTCACGACAGGGGCTAACTATGGCTACACCTTC.

The chain links TRBV5-5 to TRBJ1-2, with TRBD1 matching over 11 bases. This CDR3 is 15 amino acids long. Germline V gene data show CDR1 as SGHKS and CDR2 as YYEKEE (reference sequence). V lost 4 bases and J lost 5; bases outside the gene matches: 7. The CDR3 here is CASSTGTGGSYGYTF. DNA for the CDR3: TGTGCCAGCAGCACAGGGACAGGGGGGAGTTATGGCTACACCTTC. Full variable domain (missing parts from reference TRBV5-5 and TRBJ1-2): DAGVTQSPTHLIKTRGQQVTLRCSPISGHKSVSWYQQVLGQGPQFIFQYYEKEERGRGNFPDRFSARQFPNYSSELNVNALLLGDSALYLCASSTGTGGSYGYTFGSGTRLTVV.

The table lists this clone with a few counts. This chain joins TRBV23-1 and TRBJ1-6; possible D gene TRBD1, 6 bases. TRBV23-1 is an open reading frame whose function is uncertain. The CDR3 is made up of 11 amino acids. With 11 bases removed from V and 8 bases from J, the gap between germline ends came to 10 bases. The DNA of the CDR3 is TGCGCCCCCCACAGGGATTCACCCCTCCACTTT. Its protein product is CAPHRDSPLHF.

The chain couples TRBV20-1 to TRBJ1-5, with D possibly matching TRBD1 (6 bases). V lost 3 bases and J 0 bases, leaving 9 bases between the germline ends. This CDR3 is 14 amino acids long. CDR1 and CDR2 (germline): DFQATT, SNEGSKA (reference sequence). CDR3 DNA sequence: TGCAGTGCTAGTGGGGGCTATAGCAATCAGCCCCAGCATTTT. It codes for CSASGGYSNQPQHF.

J is TRBJ2-1 and V is TRBV28, with 12 bases fitting TRBD2. The CDR3 has 17 residues. The ends lost 3 bases at V and 8 bases at J; junction bases unmatched: 11. CDR1 MDHEN and CDR2 SYDVKM come from the germline V gene. The DNA for the CDR3 is TGTGCCAGCAGTTTCCAACTGACTAGCGGGAGAGGCCATGAGCAGTTCTTC. It specifies CASSFQLTSGRGHEQFF. The full variable domain, its missing parts supplied by reference TRBV28 and TRBJ2-1, is DVKVTQSSRYLVKRTGEKVFLECVQDMDHENMFWYRQDPGLGLRLIYFSYDVKMKEKGDIPEGYSVSREKKERFSLILESASTNQTSMYLCASSFQLTSGRGHEQFFGPGTRLTVL.

The chain has TRBV7-6 and TRBJ1-4, with D possibly TRBD1 on 5 matching bases. Germline lookup yields CDR1 SGHVS and CDR2 FNYEAQ. V was clipped by 5 bases and J by 4 bases, with 14 bases between them. The CDR3 is 15 amino acids. Here the CDR3 reads CASSQPGRVNEKLFF. In nucleotides, the CDR3 is TGTGCCAGCAGCCAACCAGGGAGGGTTAATGAAAAACTGTTTTTT.